A selection of T cell receptor beta chains follows, all from one sample in a study of blood T cell repertoires in COVID-19. Sequencing used immunoSEQ multiplex PCR; TCRdb keeps in-frame clones, though not all of them. The sample holds 90,000 to 120,000 clones, around 83% seen once. The specimen was peripheral blood. All receptors derive from a woman in her 70s with acute or convalescent COVID-19. Each CDR3 is given with its conserved first and last residue. Fields, in order: clone size, V gene, J gene, CDR3 protein. The size of a clone is reported for some rows only, either as once, few or many, or as a class for expanded clones.

NA	TRBV7-9	TRBJ2-2	CASSRTGRRQGGIGELFF
NA	TRBV29-1	TRBJ2-5	CSVEGSGQETQYF
NA	TRBV10-2	TRBJ1-2	CASTSMGGNYGYTF
NA	TRBV27	TRBJ2-4	CASSNRDRFDIQYF
NA	TRBV7-2	TRBJ1-5	CASSLAEGQGRGNQPQHF
NA	TRBV6-5	TRBJ2-7	CASSFRASGSTYEQYF
NA	TRBV7-3	TRBJ1-3	CASSLTFGRDHGNTIYF
NA	TRBV30	TRBJ2-5	CAGTAGAEETQYF
NA	TRBV28	TRBJ1-1	CASSATPGQGVGAFF
once	TRBV7-9	TRBJ1-2	CASSLGTDNGYTF
NA	TRBV24-1	TRBJ2-1	CATSDWGQGPYNEQFF
NA	TRBV6-4	TRBJ2-3	CASRRDTGTDTQYF
NA	TRBV18	TRBJ1-6	CASSPPSNSPLHF
NA	TRBV11-2	TRBJ2-5	CASSRDRGPQETQYF
NA	TRBV6-5	TRBJ1-4	CASSYSRRPSELFF
NA	TRBV19	TRBJ1-1	CASILAGTQNTEAFF
NA	TRBV3-1/TRBV3-2	TRBJ2-7	CASSRGPQGSEQYF
NA	TRBV19	TRBJ1-1	CASSRRSQQNTEAFF
NA	TRBV19	TRBJ2-1	CASSIRSQRPYNEQFF
once	TRBV7-2	TRBJ1-3	CASSLEGFGGLAGNTIYF
NA	TRBV19	TRBJ2-1	CASRGLAVTNEQFF
NA	TRBV6-5	TRBJ2-2	CASSRTGLPGELFF
NA	TRBV4-1	TRBJ2-3	CASSQGRVVSDTQYF